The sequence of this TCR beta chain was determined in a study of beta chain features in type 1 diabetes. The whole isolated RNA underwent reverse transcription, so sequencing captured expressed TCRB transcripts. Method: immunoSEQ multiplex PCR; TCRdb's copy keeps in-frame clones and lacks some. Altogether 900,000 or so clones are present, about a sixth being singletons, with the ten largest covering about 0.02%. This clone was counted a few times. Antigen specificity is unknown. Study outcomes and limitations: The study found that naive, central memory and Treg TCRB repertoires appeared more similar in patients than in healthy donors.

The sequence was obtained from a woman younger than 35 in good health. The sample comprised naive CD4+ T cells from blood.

Written as DNA, the CDR3 is TGTGCCACCAGCAACCCGGGACTGGCCACAGATACGCAGTATTTT. It codes for CATSNPGLATDTQYF. This chain links TRBV15 with TRBJ2-3; possible D gene TRBD2, 6 bases. The V end lost 4 bases, the J end lost 2 bases, and 13 bases lay between the germline ends. The CDR3 has 15 amino acids. From germline, CDR1 is LNHNV and CDR2 YYDKDF (reference sequence). Full variable domain (remainder filled in from reference TRBV15 and TRBJ2-3): DAMVIQNPRYQVTQFGKPVTLSCSQTLNHNVMYWYQQKSSQAPKLLFHYYDKDFNNEADTPDNFQSRRPNTSFCFLDIRSPGLGDTAMYLCATSNPGLATDTQYFGPGTRLTVL.